The 20 T cell receptor beta chains given below trace back to one sample, sequenced in a study of cytomegalovirus exposure and HLA in healthy donors. PCR involved 60 Vbeta and 13 Jbeta primers. The method was immunoSEQ multiplex PCR; TCRdb's version includes in-frame clones alone and lacks a portion of them. The sample has around 120,000 clones; about 80% are singletons. What was sequenced was PBMCs. Source of these receptors: a female donor in good health and CMV-seropositive.

This clone was recorded once. The rearrangement uses TRBV27 and TRBJ2-2; TRBD2 might be the D (6 bases). Looked up from germline, CDR1 is MNHEY and CDR2 is SMNVEV (reference sequence). The V end was cut by 2 bases, the J end by 3 bases, with 13 bases between. The CDR3 has 16 amino acids. The CDR3 sequence: CASSLERGLHTGELFF. CDR3 coding DNA: TGTGCCAGCAGTTTAGAGAGGGGACTCCACACCGGGGAGCTGTTTTTT.

The V and J genes are TRBV19 and TRBJ1-2; D call uncertain. Germline V gives CDR1 LNHDA, CDR2 SQIVND (reference sequence). V was pared by 3 bases and J by 4 bases, with 9 bases between. This CDR3 is built from 13 residues. CDR3 in amino acids: CASSIKGAYGYTF. The CDR3 DNA is TGTGCCAGTAGTATTAAGGGAGCCTATGGCTACACCTTC.

The chain joins TRBV28 to TRBJ1-5; D might be TRBD1 (6 bases). The V end lost 7 bases, the J end lost 1 base, and 14 bases lay between the germline ends. Germline CDR1 is MDHEN and CDR2 is SYDVKM. The CDR3 runs 15 residues. The CDR3 DNA reads as TGTGCCAGCACCAAGACAGGAAGAAGCAATCAGCCCCAGCATTTT. It encodes CASTKTGRSNQPQHF.

V and J are TRBV7-3 and TRBJ1-5, with TRBD1 matching over 11 bases. Trimming removed 5 bases from V and 6 bases from J; junction bases left unmatched: 6. Germline V gene data show CDR1 as SGHTA and CDR2 as FQGTGA. The CDR3 consists of 15 residues. For the CDR3, the DNA is TGTGCCAGCAGCCCCGGACAGGGGGCTGGTCAGCCCCAGCATTTT. Protein sequence: CASSPGQGAGQPQHF.

J is TRBJ1-2 and V is TRBV18; TRBD1 agrees at 7 bases. The CDR3 consists of 14 residues. The ends lost 3 bases at V and 0 bases at J; junction bases unmatched: 1. Per germline, CDR1 KGHSH and CDR2 LQKENI. The CDR3 nucleotides read TGTGCCAGCTCACCTGACAGGGCTAACTATGGCTACACCTTC. It codes for CASSPDRANYGYTF.

This clone occurred once. V gene TRBV15 combines with J gene TRBJ1-6, with 8 bases lining up with TRBD1. Germline V gives CDR1 LNHNV, CDR2 YYDKDF (reference sequence). This CDR3 has 14 residues. V shed 1 base, J shed 7 bases, and the junction held 0 bases outside the gene matches. CDR3 DNA: TGTGCCACCAGCAGAGGGACAGGGAATTCACCCCTCCACTTT. Protein: CATSRGTGNSPLHF.

The V call is TRBV9, the J call TRBJ1-2; D is possibly TRBD1 (5 bases). The V gene lost 0 bases and the J gene lost 0 bases, with 6 bases spanning the gap. The CDR3 is 14 amino acids. From germline, CDR1 is SGDLS and CDR2 YYNGEE. In DNA, the CDR3 is TGTGCCAGCAGCGTAGGGGGGGCTAACTATGGCTACACCTTC. Protein: CASSVGGANYGYTF.

The chain carries TRBV30 and TRBJ2-7, with D tentatively TRBD2 (6 bases). CDR3 size: 14 residues. The germline V gene encodes CDR1 GTSNPN and CDR2 SVGIG (reference sequence). Trimming stripped 2 bases from V and 0 bases from J, with 11 bases between. The CDR3 nucleotides read TGTGCCTGGAGTCTTGGAGGGTCCTCCTACGAGCAGTACTTC. This encodes CAWSLGGSSYEQYF.

This chain connects TRBV5-1 to TRBJ2-2, with TRBD2 matching over 9 bases. Germline loops: CDR1 SGHRS, CDR2 YFSETQ. The CDR3 length is 17 residues. V gave up 0 bases and J gave up 4 bases; unmatched junction bases: 7. Written as DNA, the CDR3 is TGCGCCAGCAGCTTGGACGGCGGGGGGGCCGGCACCGGGGAGCTGTTTTTT. It yields the protein CASSLDGGGAGTGELFF.

This clone was seen a handful of times. This chain links TRBV6-5 with TRBJ1-5, with a possible D match to TRBD1 (6 bases). The germline gives CDR1 MNHEY, CDR2 SVGAGI. CDR3 size: 13 residues. Trimming left V 6 bases short and J 6 bases short, with 12 bases between. CDR3 in DNA: TGTGCCAGCAGATCGCAGGGGACTCAGCCCCAGCATTTT. Translating it yields CASRSQGTQPQHF.

The rearrangement joins TRBV19 to TRBJ2-1; 7 positions agree with TRBD1. V lost 5 bases and J lost 0; bases outside the gene matches: 7. The CDR3 spans 16 residues. Per germline, CDR1 LNHDA and CDR2 SQIVND (reference sequence). Written as DNA, the CDR3 is TGTGCCAGTAGTCGAACCGGGACAGCCTCCTACAATGAGCAGTTCTTC. It is translated as CASSRTGTASYNEQFF.

The gene calls are TRBV27 and TRBJ1-2, with a weak D call TRBD1 (5 bases). Trimming stripped 6 bases from V and 1 base from J, with 12 bases between. This CDR3 has 14 amino acids. The V gene's germline CDR1 is MNHEY and CDR2 SMNVEV (reference sequence). The CDR3 loop is CASSLDRNNYGYTF. CDR3 sequence (DNA): TGTGCCAGCAGCTTAGACAGAAATAACTATGGCTACACCTTC.

This clone was seen a handful of times. The chain links TRBV6-5 to TRBJ2-7; D is undetermined. The V end lost 0 bases, the J end lost 3 bases, and 12 bases lay between the germline ends. Germline values: CDR1 MNHEY, CDR2 SVGAGI. The CDR3 length is 15 residues. Here the CDR3 reads CASSYSRSHLYEQYF. The CDR3 nucleotides are TGTGCCAGCAGTTACTCAAGGAGTCACCTCTACGAGCAGTACTTC.

The J gene is TRBJ1-3, the V gene TRBV4-3; 7 bases align to TRBD1. This CDR3 comprises 16 residues. The germline V gene encodes CDR1 LGHNA and CDR2 YSLEER. Trimming at V came to 2 bases and at J to 2 bases, leaving 6 bases not matched to a gene. The CDR3 protein is CASSQSAGTAGNTIYF. The DNA for the CDR3 is TGCGCCAGCAGCCAAAGCGCGGGGACAGCTGGAAACACCATATATTTT.

The chain recombines TRBV7-6 with TRBJ2-7; D is perhaps TRBD2 (7 bases). Germline values: CDR1 SGHVS, CDR2 FNYEAQ. Trimming removed 0 bases from V and 2 bases from J, with 14 bases in between. There are 16 residues in the CDR3. The CDR3 DNA reads as TGTGCCAGCAGCTTAGCGGGGGGGCACCTCCCCTACGAGCAGTACTTC. It yields the protein CASSLAGGHLPYEQYF.

This sequence joins TRBV5-1 and TRBJ2-5; 9 bases match TRBD1. The CDR3 is 17 residues long. After removal of 0 bases from V and 1 base from J, the junction contained 7 bases not matched to a gene. The germline CDR1 and CDR2 sequences are SGHRS and YFSETQ. CDR3 residues: CASSLGSTGGFQETQYF. CDR3 DNA sequence: TGCGCCAGCAGCTTGGGTAGTACAGGGGGCTTCCAAGAGACCCAGTACTTC.

This clone was detected only once. CDR3 DNA: TGCGCCAGCAGAACGGACCCGACAGGGAGACAGCCCCAGCATTTT. This gives the protein CASRTDPTGRQPQHF. The J gene is TRBJ1-5, the V gene TRBV5-1; TRBD1 matches at 7 bases. V lost 5 bases to trimming and J lost 7 bases; unmatched junction nucleotides: 12. CDR1 is SGHRS, CDR2 YFSETQ, per germline. There are 15 residues in the CDR3.

The genes are TRBV28 and TRBJ1-1, with 8 nucleotides matching TRBD1. This CDR3 has 16 amino acids. V trimming: 6 bases; J trimming: 4 bases; junction bases outside the gene matches: 13. Germline CDR1 MDHEN, CDR2 SYDVKM. The DNA of the CDR3 is TGTGCCAGCAGCCTTCTAATGGACAGGGAGGGCACTGAAGCTTTCTTT. This sequence encodes CASSLLMDREGTEAFF.

The V call is TRBV6-6, the J call TRBJ1-1; 7 bases align to TRBD1. The CDR3 length is 14 residues. Germline CDR1 and CDR2: MNHNY and SVGAGI (reference sequence). Losses at the gene ends were 7 bases for V and 7 bases for J; bases not matched to a gene: 12. The CDR3 DNA reads as TGTGCCAGCAAAGACAGGGAAGGGATGCTTGAAGCTTTCTTT. This codes for CASKDREGMLEAFF.

The chain joins TRBV9 to TRBJ2-2; 10 nucleotides agree with TRBD2. This CDR3 spans 18 amino acids. Germline CDR1 SGDLS, CDR2 YYNGEE. Trimming at V came to 4 bases and at J to 1 base, leaving 10 bases not matched to a gene. The CDR3 coding sequence is TGTGCCAGCAGCCCCCGAAATAGCGGGGGGAAGAACACCGGGGAGCTGTTTTTT. It encodes CASSPRNSGGKNTGELFF.